The source of this T cell receptor beta chain is a study of radiotherapy plus CTLA-4 blockade in lung cancer. Looking at the study overall: Objective responses were documented in about 20% of patients, with disease control in about 28%.

In this sample, this clone turned up once. Antigen: not known. Findings and caveats of the study: Early blood T cell clone changes and increased post-radiation serum interferon-beta were reportedly the strongest response predictors. Among blood TCR repertoires after radiotherapy plus ipilimumab, tumor-derived clones expanded.

Focal radiation plus CTLA-4 blockade with ipilimumab was administered to patients who had chemo-refractory metastatic non-small-cell lung cancer. Trimming removed 5 bases at V and 3 bases at J, with 11 bases between. The CDR3 consists of 14 residues. Looked up from germline, CDR1 is MNHNS and CDR2 is SASEGT. This table comes from immunoSEQ multiplex PCR, and its TCRdb copy is limited to in-frame clones, with some not included. In the table there are 120,000 or so clones, 75% to 80% of which are singletons. The source material was peripheral blood, sampled from a patient treated with radiotherapy plus ipilimumab. This TCR came from a human donor with non-small cell lung cancer who had a partial response to radiotherapy plus ipilimumab. This chain uses TRBV6-1 with TRBJ1-5; maybe TRBD1 (5 bases). The CDR3 DNA sequence: TGTGCCAGCAGTCCCCCAGGGTTCAATCAGCCCCAGCATTTT. Protein sequence: CASSPPGFNQPQHF.